This paragraph reports one T cell receptor beta chain. Its specificity is unknown. The RNA input was roughly 0.45 to 1 ug, and it was reverse transcribed with random hexamers. Amplification of the TCR beta CDR3 was carried out by immunoSEQ multiplex PCR, which spanned a total of 54 Vbeta and 13 Jbeta segments. TCRdb re-called the immunoSEQ multiplex PCR reads with MiXCR, one entry per CDR3 protein. The table includes 150,000 or so distinct CDR3 sequences, approximately 95% detected once. This sample stems from a study of CD8 T cells in Susac syndrome. Overall study: Patients with Susac syndrome were therapy-naive, on corticosteroids, or on intravenous immunoglobulin alone at the time that blood was drawn.

General study results and limits: There was no clonal expansion in the CD4+ T cell repertoires of Susac syndrome.

TEMRA cells were FACS-enriched, while CD8+ and CD4+ T cells were negatively isolated. The CDR3 has 18 residues. The V gene end was trimmed by 0 bases and the J gene end by 5 bases; junction bases not matched to a gene: 10. From germline, CDR1 is LGHNA and CDR2 YNFKEQ. The chain links TRBV4-2 to TRBJ2-3; 11 positions agree with TRBD2. This receptor was identified in a human donor with Susac syndrome. Sample: CD4+ T cells from PBMCs. CDR3: CASSQDLLAGAVGDTQYF. DNA for the CDR3: TGTGCCAGCAGCCAAGACTTACTAGCGGGAGCCGTAGGAGATACGCAGTATTTT.